What follows are 6 T cell receptor beta chains derived from one specimen sequenced in a study of neurological immune-mediated disorders. TCRdb recomputed calls from the 5' RACE reads with MiXCR, one row per CDR3 protein. The repertoire includes approximately 46,000 distinct CDR3 sequences, approximately 10% of them detected once, and 5.3% sits in the top ten. The sequencing sample was made of PBMCs. These receptors all come from a man between 65 and 85 years old with HTLV-1-associated myelopathy (HAM/TSP).

The chain joins TRBV7-2 to TRBJ2-1; tentative D call: TRBD2 (6 bases). This CDR3 comprises 15 residues. Germline V gene data show CDR1 as SGHTA and CDR2 as FQGNSA. Trimming cost V 4 bases and J 3 bases, with 13 bases left between them. CDR3 sequence reads: CASSYGGPVYNEQFF. CDR3 DNA sequence: TGTGCCAGCAGCTATGGAGGGCCCGTCTACAATGAGCAGTTCTTC.

This clonotype was seen ten or more times. CDR3 DNA: TGTGCCAGCAGCGCGGGGACTAGTTCGTACGAGCAGTACTTC. The encoded protein is CASSAGTSSYEQYF. J is TRBJ2-7 and V is TRBV9, with TRBD2 matching over 8 bases. Germline V gene data show CDR1 as SGDLS and CDR2 as YYNGEE. The ends lost 3 bases at V and 4 bases at J; junction bases unmatched: 6. This CDR3 is built from 14 residues.

This clonotype showed up many times. The genes are TRBV6-2 or TRBV6-3 and TRBJ1-5; D is unresolved. Looked up from germline, CDR1 is MNHEY and CDR2 is SVGEGT. Trimming took off 4 bases at V and 1 base at J, with 2 bases between the two ends. The CDR3 has 12 amino acids. This CDR3 is CASSFSNQPQHF. The CDR3 region has the DNA TGTGCCAGCAGTTTCAGCAATCAGCCCCAGCATTTT.

A word on this clonotype: A much larger clone sits a single nucleotide away, making a read error possible. This chain connects TRBV28 to TRBJ1-5; no definite D call. The germline V gene encodes CDR1 MDHEN and CDR2 SYDVKM. There are 12 residues in the CDR3. The CDR3 region is CASSDNIQHQHF. The CDR3 DNA is TGTGCCAGCAGTGATAATATTCAGCACCAGCATTTT.

This clonotype was counted at least ten times. The chain carries TRBV20-1 and TRBJ2-3; 12 bases align to TRBD1. Germline loops: CDR1 DFQATT, CDR2 SNEGSKA (reference sequence). The V gene end was trimmed by 2 bases and the J gene end by 8 bases; junction bases not matched to a gene: 5. The CDR3 has 14 amino acids. The CDR3: CSARTGTGGGTQYF. CDR3 nucleotides: TGCAGTGCTAGAACCGGGACAGGGGGCGGTACGCAGTATTTT.

This clonotype showed up many times. This chain joins TRBV9 and TRBJ2-5; D is uncertain. Germline V lookup: CDR1 SGDLS, CDR2 YYNGEE. The germline V and J ends were trimmed by 4 bases and 2 bases, with 12 bases remaining between them. The CDR3 contains 14 residues. The CDR3 nucleotides are TGTGCCAGCAGCCCCCCCGTAGGACAAGAGACCCAGTACTTC. Translation gives CASSPPVGQETQYF.